This T cell receptor (beta chain) is from a study of blood T cells in healthy people across ages. Whole-study results and caveats: Across the age range, TCR beta diversity per million T cells fell in a roughly linear way.

About this clonotype itself: Its antigen remains unknown.

A second PCR, run for about 6 to 11 cycles, used a sample-barcoded 5' primer plus a J-beta primer mix. Unique molecular identifiers of 12 random nucleotides labeled each cDNA. Samples each returned at least 3 million CDR3-containing paired-end reads. TCRdb analysed the 5' RACE reads with MiXCR anew, one entry per CDR3 protein. The table records approximately 1,000,000 distinct CDR3 sequences, around 45% of them present only once. Source material: blood. The receptor comes from a woman in her sixties or seventies in good health.

For the CDR3, the DNA is TGCAGTGCCTCGGGAGGGTATTCTGGGGCCAACGTCCTGACTTTC. Protein sequence: CSASGGYSGANVLTF. The chain joins TRBV20-1 to TRBJ2-6; TRBD2 matches 8 bases. V gave up 6 bases and J gave up 1 base; unmatched junction bases: 5. Germline V gene lookup returns CDR1 DFQATT and CDR2 SNEGSKA (reference sequence). The CDR3 loop spans 15 amino acids.